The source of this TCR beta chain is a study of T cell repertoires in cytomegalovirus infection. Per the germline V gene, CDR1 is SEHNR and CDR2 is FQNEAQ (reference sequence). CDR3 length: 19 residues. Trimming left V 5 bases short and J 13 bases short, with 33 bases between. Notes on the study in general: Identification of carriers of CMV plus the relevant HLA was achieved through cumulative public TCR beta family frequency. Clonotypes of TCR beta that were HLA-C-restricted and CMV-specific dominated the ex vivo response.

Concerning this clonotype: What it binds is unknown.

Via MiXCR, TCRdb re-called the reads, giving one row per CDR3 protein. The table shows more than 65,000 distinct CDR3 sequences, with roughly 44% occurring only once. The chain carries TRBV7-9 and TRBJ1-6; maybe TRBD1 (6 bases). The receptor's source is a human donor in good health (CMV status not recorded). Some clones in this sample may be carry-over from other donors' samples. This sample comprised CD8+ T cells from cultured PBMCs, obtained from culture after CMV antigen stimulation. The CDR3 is CASSPEILGGLADKLPLHF. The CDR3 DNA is TGTGCCAGCAGCCCAGAGATCCTTGGGGGCCTAGCCGACAAATTGCCCCTCCACTTT.